The T cell receptor (beta chain) described here comes from a study of blood T cell repertoires in COVID-19. Study-level background: There were acute and convalescent COVID-19 samples, and they came from the United States, Italy and Spain.

TCRdb's table, derived via immunoSEQ multiplex PCR, lists solely in-frame clones and lacks some. The sample has about 120,000 clones; 86% are singletons. The CDR3 runs 18 residues. The V end was cut by 5 bases, the J end by 3 bases, with 20 bases between. Germline CDR1 reads KGHSH; CDR2 reads LQKENI. The sequenced sample was peripheral blood. This clonotype was sampled from a man between 35 and 55 years old with acute or convalescent COVID-19. V usage is TRBV18 and J usage is TRBJ2-6, with D maybe TRBD1 (7 bases). The CDR3 loop is CASSSLTGTGVGANVLTF. The CDR3 DNA is TGTGCCAGCTCATCTTTGACAGGGACGGGGGTTGGGGCCAACGTCCTGACTTTC.